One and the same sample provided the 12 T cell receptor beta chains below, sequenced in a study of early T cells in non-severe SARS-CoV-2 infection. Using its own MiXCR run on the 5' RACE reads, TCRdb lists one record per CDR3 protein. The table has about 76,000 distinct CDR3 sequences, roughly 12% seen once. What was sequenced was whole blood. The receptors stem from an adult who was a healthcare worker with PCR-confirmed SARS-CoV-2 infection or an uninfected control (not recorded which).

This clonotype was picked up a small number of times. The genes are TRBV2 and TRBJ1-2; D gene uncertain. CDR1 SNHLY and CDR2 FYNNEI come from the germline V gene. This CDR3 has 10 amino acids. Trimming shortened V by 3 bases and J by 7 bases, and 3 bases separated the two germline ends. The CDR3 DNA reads TGTGCCAGCAGTGACCCTGGCTACACCTTC. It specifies CASSDPGYTF.

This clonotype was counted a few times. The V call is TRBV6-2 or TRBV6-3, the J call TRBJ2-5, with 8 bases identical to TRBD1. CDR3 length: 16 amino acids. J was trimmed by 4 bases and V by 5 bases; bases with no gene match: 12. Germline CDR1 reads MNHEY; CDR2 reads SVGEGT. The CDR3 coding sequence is TGTGCCAGCAGTCCACGGACAGGGAAGGGTGTAGAGACCCAGTACTTC. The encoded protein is CASSPRTGKGVETQYF.

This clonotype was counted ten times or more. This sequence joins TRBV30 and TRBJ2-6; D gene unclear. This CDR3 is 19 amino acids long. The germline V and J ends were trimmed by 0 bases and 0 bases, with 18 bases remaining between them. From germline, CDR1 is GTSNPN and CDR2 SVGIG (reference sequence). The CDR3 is CAWSVLTGPGVSGANVLTF. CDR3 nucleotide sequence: TGTGCCTGGAGTGTACTCACCGGACCTGGGGTCTCTGGGGCCAACGTCCTGACTTTC.

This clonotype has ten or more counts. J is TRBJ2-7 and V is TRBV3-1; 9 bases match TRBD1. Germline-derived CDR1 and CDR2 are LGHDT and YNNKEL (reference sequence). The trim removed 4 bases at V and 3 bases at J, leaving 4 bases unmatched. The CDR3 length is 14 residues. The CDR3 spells CASSPGQGDYEQYF. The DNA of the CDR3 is TGTGCCAGCAGCCCGGGACAGGGAGACTACGAGCAGTACTTC.

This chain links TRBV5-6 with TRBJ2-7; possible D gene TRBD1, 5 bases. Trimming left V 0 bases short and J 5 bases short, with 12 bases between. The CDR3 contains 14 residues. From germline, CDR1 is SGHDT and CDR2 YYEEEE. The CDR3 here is CASSLEQAMDEQYF. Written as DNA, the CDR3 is TGTGCCAGCAGCTTGGAACAGGCGATGGACGAGCAGTACTTC.

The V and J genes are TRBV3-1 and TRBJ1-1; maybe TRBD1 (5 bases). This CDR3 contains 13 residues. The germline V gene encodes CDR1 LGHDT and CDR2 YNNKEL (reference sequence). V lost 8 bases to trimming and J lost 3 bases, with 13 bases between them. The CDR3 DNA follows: TGTGCCAGCCACTCACGGGGGGACACTGAAGCTTTCTTT. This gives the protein CASHSRGDTEAFF. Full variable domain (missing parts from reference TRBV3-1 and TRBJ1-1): DTAVSQTPKYLVTQMGNDKSIKCEQNLGHDTMYWYKQDSKKFLKIMFSYNNKELIINETVPNRFSPKSPDKAHLNLHINSLELGDSAVYFCASHSRGDTEAFFGQGTRLTVV.

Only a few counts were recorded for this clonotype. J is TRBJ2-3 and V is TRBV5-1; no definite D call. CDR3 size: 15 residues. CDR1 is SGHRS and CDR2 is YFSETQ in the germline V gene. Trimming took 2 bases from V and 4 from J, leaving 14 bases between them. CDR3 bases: TGCGCCAGCAGCTTAGCAGTAGGAGACTCAGATACGCAGTATTTT. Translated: CASSLAVGDSDTQYF.

The CDR3 nucleotides read TGCAGTGCTACACTAGCGGGGGACACAGATACGCAGTATTTT. This translates into CSATLAGDTDTQYF. The rearrangement joins TRBV20-1 to TRBJ2-3; 11 nucleotides agree with TRBD2. Per germline, CDR1 DFQATT and CDR2 SNEGSKA (reference sequence). The CDR3 is 14 amino acids. The ends lost 4 bases at V and 2 bases at J; junction bases unmatched: 2.

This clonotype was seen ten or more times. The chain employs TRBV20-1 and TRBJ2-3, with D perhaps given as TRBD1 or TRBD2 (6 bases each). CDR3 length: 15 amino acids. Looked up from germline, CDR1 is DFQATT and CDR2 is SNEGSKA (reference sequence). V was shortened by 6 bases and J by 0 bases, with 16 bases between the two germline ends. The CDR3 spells CSAPDGGSSTDTQYF. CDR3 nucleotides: TGCAGTGCCCCGGACGGGGGCTCGAGCACAGATACGCAGTATTTT.

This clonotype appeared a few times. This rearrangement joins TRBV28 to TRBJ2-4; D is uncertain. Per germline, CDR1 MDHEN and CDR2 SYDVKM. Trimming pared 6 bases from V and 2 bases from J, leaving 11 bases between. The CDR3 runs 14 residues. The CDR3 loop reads CASRLIKTKNIQYF. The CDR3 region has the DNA TGTGCCAGCAGATTGATTAAAACCAAAAACATTCAGTACTTC.

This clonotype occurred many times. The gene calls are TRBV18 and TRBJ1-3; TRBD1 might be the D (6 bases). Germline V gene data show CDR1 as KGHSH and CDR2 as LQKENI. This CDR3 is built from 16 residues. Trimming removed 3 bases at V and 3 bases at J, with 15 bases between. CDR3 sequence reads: CASSPPNRALGNTIYF. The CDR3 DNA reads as TGTGCCAGCTCACCCCCGAACAGGGCCCTTGGAAACACCATATATTTT.

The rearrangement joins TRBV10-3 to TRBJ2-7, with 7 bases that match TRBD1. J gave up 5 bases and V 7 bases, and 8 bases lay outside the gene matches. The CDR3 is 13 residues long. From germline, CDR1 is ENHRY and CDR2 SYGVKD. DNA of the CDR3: TGTGCCATCAAGGAGACAGGGACCGACGAGCAGTACTTC. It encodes CAIKETGTDEQYF.